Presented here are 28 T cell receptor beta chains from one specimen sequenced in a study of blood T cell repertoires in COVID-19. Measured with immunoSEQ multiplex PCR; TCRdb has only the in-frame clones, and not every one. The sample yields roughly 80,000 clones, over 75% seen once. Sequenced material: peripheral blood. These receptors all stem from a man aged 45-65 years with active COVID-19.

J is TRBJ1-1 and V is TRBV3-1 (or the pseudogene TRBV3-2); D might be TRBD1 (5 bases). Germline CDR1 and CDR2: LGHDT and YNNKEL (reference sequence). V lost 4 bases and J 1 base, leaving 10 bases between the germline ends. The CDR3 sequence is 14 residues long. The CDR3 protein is CASSPRGENTEAFF. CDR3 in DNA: TGTGCCAGCAGCCCGCGGGGGGAGAACACTGAAGCTTTCTTT.

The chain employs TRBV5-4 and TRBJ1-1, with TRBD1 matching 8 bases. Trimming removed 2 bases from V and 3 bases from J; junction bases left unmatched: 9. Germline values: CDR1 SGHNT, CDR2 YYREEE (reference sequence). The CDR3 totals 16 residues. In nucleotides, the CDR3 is TGTGCCAGCAGCTTCGGGGCAGGGGGCATATACACTGAAGCTTTCTTT. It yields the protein CASSFGAGGIYTEAFF.

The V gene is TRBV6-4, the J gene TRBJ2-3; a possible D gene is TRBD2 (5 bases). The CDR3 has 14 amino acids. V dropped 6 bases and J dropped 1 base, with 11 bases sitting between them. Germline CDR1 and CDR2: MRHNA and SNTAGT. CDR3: CASSSDYRTDTQYF. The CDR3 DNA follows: TGTGCCAGCAGCTCCGACTACCGCACAGATACGCAGTATTTT.

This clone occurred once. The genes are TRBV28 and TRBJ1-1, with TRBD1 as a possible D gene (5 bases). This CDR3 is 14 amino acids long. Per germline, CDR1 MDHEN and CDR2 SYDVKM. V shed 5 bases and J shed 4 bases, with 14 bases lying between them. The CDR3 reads CASSEIRDGTEAFF. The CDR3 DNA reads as TGTGCCAGCAGTGAGATCAGGGATGGCACTGAAGCTTTCTTT. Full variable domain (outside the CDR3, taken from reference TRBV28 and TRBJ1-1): DVKVTQSSRYLVKRTGEKVFLECVQDMDHENMFWYRQDPGLGLRLIYFSYDVKMKEKGDIPEGYSVSREKKERFSLILESASTNQTSMYLCASSEIRDGTEAFFGQGTRLTVV.

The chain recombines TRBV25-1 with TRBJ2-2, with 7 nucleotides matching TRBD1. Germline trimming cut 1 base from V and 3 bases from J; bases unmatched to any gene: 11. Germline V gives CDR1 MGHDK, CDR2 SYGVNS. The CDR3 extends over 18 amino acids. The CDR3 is CASSEFLQGQSYTGELFF. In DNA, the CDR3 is TGTGCCAGCAGTGAATTCTTACAGGGGCAGTCGTACACCGGGGAGCTGTTTTTT.

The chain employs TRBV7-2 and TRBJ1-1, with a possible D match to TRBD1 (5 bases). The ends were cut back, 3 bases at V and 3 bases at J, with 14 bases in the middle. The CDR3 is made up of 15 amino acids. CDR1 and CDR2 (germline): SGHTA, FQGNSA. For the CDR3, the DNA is TGTGCCAGCAGCTTTATACAGGTGGGCCACACTGAAGCTTTCTTT. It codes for CASSFIQVGHTEAFF.

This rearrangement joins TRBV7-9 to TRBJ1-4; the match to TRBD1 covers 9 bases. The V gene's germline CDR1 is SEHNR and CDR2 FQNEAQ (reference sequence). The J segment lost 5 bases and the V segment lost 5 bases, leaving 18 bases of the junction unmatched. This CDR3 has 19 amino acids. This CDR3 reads CASSILWTGAVGDNEKLFF. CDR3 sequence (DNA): TGTGCCAGCAGCATCCTGTGGACAGGGGCCGTCGGGGACAATGAAAAACTGTTTTTT.

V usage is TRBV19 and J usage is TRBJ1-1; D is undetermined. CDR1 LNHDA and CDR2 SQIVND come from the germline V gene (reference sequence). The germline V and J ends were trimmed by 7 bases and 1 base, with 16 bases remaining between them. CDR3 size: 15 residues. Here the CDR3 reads CASMRHQKGNTEAFF. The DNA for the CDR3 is TGTGCCAGTATGAGGCATCAAAAAGGGAACACTGAAGCTTTCTTT.

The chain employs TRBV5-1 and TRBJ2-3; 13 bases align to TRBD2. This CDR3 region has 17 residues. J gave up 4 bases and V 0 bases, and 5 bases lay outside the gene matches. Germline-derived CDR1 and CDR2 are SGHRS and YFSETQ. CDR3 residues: CASSLAGTSGMADTQYF. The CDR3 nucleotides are TGCGCCAGCAGCTTGGCCGGGACTAGCGGGATGGCAGATACGCAGTATTTT.

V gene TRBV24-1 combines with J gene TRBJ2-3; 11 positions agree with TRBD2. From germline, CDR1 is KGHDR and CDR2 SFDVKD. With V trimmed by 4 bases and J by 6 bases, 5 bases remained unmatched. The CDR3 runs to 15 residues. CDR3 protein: CATSDPGTSGDTQYF. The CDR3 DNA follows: TGTGCCACCAGTGACCCCGGGACTAGCGGTGATACGCAGTATTTT.

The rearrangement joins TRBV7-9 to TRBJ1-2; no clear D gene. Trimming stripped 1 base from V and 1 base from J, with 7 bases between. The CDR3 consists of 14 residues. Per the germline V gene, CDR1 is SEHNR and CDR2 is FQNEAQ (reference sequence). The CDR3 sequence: CASSLETDNYGYTF. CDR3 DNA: TGTGCCAGCAGCTTAGAAACAGATAACTATGGCTACACCTTC.

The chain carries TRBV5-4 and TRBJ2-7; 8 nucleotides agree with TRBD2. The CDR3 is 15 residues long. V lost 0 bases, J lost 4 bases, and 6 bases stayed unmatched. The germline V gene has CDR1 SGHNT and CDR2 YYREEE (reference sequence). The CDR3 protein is CASSLGGLGVYEQYF. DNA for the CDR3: TGTGCCAGCAGCTTGGGGGGACTAGGGGTGTACGAGCAGTACTTC.

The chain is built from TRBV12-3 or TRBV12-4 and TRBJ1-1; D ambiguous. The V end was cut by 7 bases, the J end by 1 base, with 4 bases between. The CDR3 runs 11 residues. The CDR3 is CASNRNTEAFF. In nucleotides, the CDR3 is TGTGCCAGCAACAGGAACACTGAAGCTTTCTTT.

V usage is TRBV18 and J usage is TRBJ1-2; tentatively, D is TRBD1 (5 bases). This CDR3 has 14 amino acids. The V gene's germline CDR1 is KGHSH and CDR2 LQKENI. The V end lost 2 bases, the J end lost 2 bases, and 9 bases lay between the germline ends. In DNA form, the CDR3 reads TGTGCCAGCTCACCAGTACAGGAAAACTATGGCTACACCTTC. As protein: CASSPVQENYGYTF.

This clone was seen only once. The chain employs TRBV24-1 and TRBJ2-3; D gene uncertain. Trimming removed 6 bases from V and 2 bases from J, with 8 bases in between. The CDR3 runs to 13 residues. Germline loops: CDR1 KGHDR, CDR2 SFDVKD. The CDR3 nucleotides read TGTGCCACCAGTTTTACTTCCACAGATACGCAGTATTTT. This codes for CATSFTSTDTQYF.

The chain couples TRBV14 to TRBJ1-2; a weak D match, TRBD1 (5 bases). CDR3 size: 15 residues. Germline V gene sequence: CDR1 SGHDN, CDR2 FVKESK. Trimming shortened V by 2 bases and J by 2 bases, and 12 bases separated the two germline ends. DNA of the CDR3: TGTGCCAGCAGCCAATCGGGGGAGATGAACTATGGCTACACCTTC. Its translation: CASSQSGEMNYGYTF. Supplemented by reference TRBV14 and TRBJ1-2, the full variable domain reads EAGVTQFPSHSVIEKGQTVTLRCDPISGHDNLYWYRRVMGKEIKFLLHFVKESKQDESGMPNNRFLAERTGGTYSTLKVQPAELEDSGVYFCASSQSGEMNYGYTFGSGTRLTVV.

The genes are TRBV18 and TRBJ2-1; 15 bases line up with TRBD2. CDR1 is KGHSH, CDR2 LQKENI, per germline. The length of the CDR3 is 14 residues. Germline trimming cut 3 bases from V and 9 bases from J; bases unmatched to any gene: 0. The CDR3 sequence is CASSPGLAGGEQFF. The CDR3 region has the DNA TGTGCCAGCTCACCGGGACTAGCGGGAGGTGAGCAGTTCTTC.

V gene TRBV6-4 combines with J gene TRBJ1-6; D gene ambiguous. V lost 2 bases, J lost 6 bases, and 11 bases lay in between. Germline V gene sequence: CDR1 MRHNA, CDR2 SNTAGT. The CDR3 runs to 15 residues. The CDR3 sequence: CASSDGGRSNSPLHF. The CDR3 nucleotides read TGTGCCAGCAGTGACGGCGGCAGAAGTAATTCACCCCTCCACTTT.

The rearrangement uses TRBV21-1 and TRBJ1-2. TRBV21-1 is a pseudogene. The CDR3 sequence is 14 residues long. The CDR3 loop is CASSKRRPNYGYTF. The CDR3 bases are TGTGCCAGCAGCAAACGGCGGCCCAACTATGGCTACACCTTC.

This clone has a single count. The CDR3 sequence is CASSQDGGRPYSYGNQPQHF. In DNA form, the CDR3 reads TGTGCCAGCAGCCAAGATGGTGGCAGGCCCTACTCCTATGGCAATCAGCCCCAGCATTTT. The V gene is TRBV3-1 (or the pseudogene TRBV3-2), the J gene TRBJ1-5; D is unclear. The CDR3 has 20 amino acids. The ends were cut back, 0 bases at V and 2 bases at J, with 23 bases in the middle. Germline V gene data show CDR1 as LGHDT and CDR2 as YNNKEL (reference sequence).

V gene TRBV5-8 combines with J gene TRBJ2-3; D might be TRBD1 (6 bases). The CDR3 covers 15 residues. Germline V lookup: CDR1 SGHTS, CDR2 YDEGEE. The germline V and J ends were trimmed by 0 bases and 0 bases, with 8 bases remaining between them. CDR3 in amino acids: CASSLDGQSTDTQYF. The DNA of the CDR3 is TGTGCCAGCAGCTTGGATGGACAGAGCACAGATACGCAGTATTTT.

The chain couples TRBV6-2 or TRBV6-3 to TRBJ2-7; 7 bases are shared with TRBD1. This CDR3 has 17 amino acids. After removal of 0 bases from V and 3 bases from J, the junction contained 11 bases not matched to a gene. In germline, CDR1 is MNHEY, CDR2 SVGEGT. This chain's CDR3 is CASSYSGAGGRGYEQYF. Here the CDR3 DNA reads TGTGCCAGCAGTTACTCTGGCGCAGGGGGTAGAGGCTACGAGCAGTACTTC.

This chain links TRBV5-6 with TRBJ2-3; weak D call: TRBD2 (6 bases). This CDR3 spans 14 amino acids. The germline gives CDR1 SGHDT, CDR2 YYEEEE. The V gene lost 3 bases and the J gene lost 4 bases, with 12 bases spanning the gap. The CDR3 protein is CASSSAGTPDTQYF. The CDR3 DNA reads TGTGCCAGCAGCTCTGCCGGGACTCCAGATACGCAGTATTTT.

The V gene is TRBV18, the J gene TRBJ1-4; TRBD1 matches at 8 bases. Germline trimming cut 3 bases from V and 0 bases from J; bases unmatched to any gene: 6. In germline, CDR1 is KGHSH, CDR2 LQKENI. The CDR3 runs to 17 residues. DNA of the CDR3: TGTGCCAGCTCACCGACCGGGACAGGTGCAACTAATGAAAAACTGTTTTTT. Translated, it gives CASSPTGTGATNEKLFF.

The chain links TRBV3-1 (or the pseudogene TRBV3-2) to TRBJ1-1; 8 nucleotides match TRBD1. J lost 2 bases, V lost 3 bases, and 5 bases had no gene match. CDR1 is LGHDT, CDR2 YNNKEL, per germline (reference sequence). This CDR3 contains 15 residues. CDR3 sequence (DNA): TGTGCCAGCAGCCATCGCAGGGGGCCTAACACTGAAGCTTTCTTT. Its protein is CASSHRRGPNTEAFF.

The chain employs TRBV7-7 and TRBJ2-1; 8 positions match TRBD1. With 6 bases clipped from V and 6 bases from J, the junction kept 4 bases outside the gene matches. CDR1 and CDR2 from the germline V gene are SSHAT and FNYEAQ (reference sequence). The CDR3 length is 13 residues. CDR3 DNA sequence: TGTGCCAGCAGTTCCGACAGGGGCAATGAGCAGTTCTTC. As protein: CASSSDRGNEQFF.

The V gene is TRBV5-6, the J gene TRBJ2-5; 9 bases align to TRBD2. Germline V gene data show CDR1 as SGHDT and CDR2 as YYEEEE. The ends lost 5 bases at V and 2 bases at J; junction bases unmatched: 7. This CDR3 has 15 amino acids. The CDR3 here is CASRTFSGGQETQYF. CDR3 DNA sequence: TGTGCCAGCAGAACTTTTAGCGGGGGACAAGAGACCCAGTACTTC. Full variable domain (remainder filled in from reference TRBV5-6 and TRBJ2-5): DAGVTQSPTHLIKTRGQQVTLRCSPKSGHDTVSWYQQALGQGPQFIFQYYEEEERQRGNFPDRFSGHQFPNYSSELNVNALLLGDSALYLCASRTFSGGQETQYFGPGTRLLVL.

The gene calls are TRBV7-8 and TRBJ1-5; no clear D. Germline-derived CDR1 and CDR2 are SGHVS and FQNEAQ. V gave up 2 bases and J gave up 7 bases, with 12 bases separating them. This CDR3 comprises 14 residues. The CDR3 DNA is TGTGCCAGCAGCTTAAAGCAAAAAGAGCAGCCCCAGCATTTT. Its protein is CASSLKQKEQPQHF.